Listed here are 18 T cell receptor beta chains from one sample, sequenced in a study of T cells in Graves' hyperthyroidism and ophthalmopathy. TCR beta CDR3 sequences were amplified from RNA transcripts. RT-PCR in the first round (using the HTBI primer set) targeted the TCR CDR3. MiXCR, applied by TCRdb to the multiplex PCR reads, yields one record per CDR3 protein. The sample shows about 300,000 distinct CDR3 sequences, roughly 19% of them seen only once. The sample consisted of blood. These receptor sequences come from a man in his forties or fifties with Graves' ophthalmopathy.

In its sample, this clonotype was seen many times. This chain uses TRBV20-1 with TRBJ2-5; D possibly corresponds to TRBD1 (6 bases). V was trimmed by 4 bases and J by 5 bases, leaving 17 bases between them. The V gene's germline CDR1 is DFQATT and CDR2 SNEGSKA (reference sequence). CDR3 length: 14 amino acids. Here the CDR3 DNA reads TGCAGTGCTAACCCCGGGACAACCCCCGAGACCCAGTACTTC. It yields the protein CSANPGTTPETQYF.

A note on this clonotype: A much larger clonotype is one base distant, so this may be a read error. V gene TRBV28 combines with J gene TRBJ2-7; 10 nucleotides align to TRBD2. The CDR3 is 18 residues long. The germline gives CDR1 MDHEN, CDR2 SYDVKM. V trimming: 6 bases; J trimming: 2 bases; junction bases outside the gene matches: 16. CDR3 loop: CASRPEAKEAGGPYEQYF. The CDR3 DNA is TGTGCCAGCAGGCCGGAGGCCAAGGAAGCGGGAGGGCCCTACGAGCAGTACTTC.

At least ten counts were recorded for this clonotype. The chain is built from TRBV2 and TRBJ2-3; D perhaps matches TRBD2 (5 bases). The length of the CDR3 is 15 residues. The germline V gene has CDR1 SNHLY and CDR2 FYNNEI. Trimming pared 4 bases from V and 2 bases from J, leaving 13 bases between. The CDR3 protein is CASSVAGGYTDTQYF. As DNA, the CDR3 is TGTGCCAGCAGTGTGGCGGGTGGGTACACAGATACGCAGTATTTT.

This clonotype has ten or more counts. The V call is TRBV28, the J call TRBJ1-5, with D perhaps matching TRBD1 (6 bases). The germline V and J ends were trimmed by 7 bases and 5 bases, with 12 bases remaining between them. The CDR3 runs 13 residues. In germline, CDR1 is MDHEN, CDR2 SYDVKM. The CDR3 spells CASTSTGYQPQHF. The CDR3 nucleotides are TGTGCCAGCACTAGTACAGGGTATCAGCCCCAGCATTTT.

This clonotype came up many times. The genes are TRBV3-1 and TRBJ2-3, with D perhaps given as TRBD1 or TRBD2 (5 bases each). The CDR3 is 15 residues long. V was shortened by 5 bases and J by 3 bases, with 15 bases between the two germline ends. CDR1 and CDR2 (germline): LGHDT, YNNKEL (reference sequence). The chain's CDR3 is CASSNAGARTDTQYF. The DNA for the CDR3 is TGTGCCAGCAGCAACGCCGGGGCGAGAACAGATACGCAGTATTTT.

This clonotype has a count of ten or more. The chain joins TRBV6-1 to TRBJ2-7; 9 bases are a match to TRBD1. The CDR3 covers 16 residues. Trimming at V came to 6 bases and at J to 5 bases, leaving 14 bases not matched to a gene. The germline gives CDR1 MNHNS, CDR2 SASEGT. The CDR3: CASSSSKDRGNNEQYF. CDR3 coding DNA: TGTGCCAGCAGCTCGAGTAAGGACAGGGGAAACAACGAGCAGTACTTC.

This clonotype was seen many times. The chain couples TRBV7-2 to TRBJ2-6; D ambiguous. The V end lost 0 bases, the J end lost 2 bases, and 5 bases lay between the germline ends. The CDR3 consists of 15 residues. Germline CDR1 SGHTA, CDR2 FQGNSA. This chain's CDR3 is CASSLAGTGANVLTF. The CDR3 DNA is TGTGCCAGCAGCTTAGCAGGGACTGGGGCCAACGTCCTGACTTTC.

This clonotype was found many times. The rearrangement links TRBV7-9 to TRBJ2-7; no clear D gene. The V and J ends lost 10 bases and 5 bases respectively, with 18 bases between them. The V gene's germline CDR1 is SEHNR and CDR2 FQNEAQ (reference sequence). CDR3 length: 13 amino acids. CDR3 region: CAIRTQHGDEQYF. The CDR3 nucleotides read TGTGCCATCCGGACCCAACATGGCGACGAGCAGTACTTC.

This clonotype showed up many times. The chain couples TRBV7-9 to TRBJ2-7; 7 nucleotides line up with TRBD1. This CDR3 is built from 14 residues. J gave up 2 bases and V 4 bases, and 5 bases lay outside the gene matches. Germline CDR1 is SEHNR and CDR2 is FQNEAQ (reference sequence). The CDR3: CASSSDRVTYEQYF. The DNA for the CDR3 is TGTGCCAGCAGCTCTGACAGGGTAACCTACGAGCAGTACTTC.

The chain combines TRBV24-1 with TRBJ2-3; D unclear. The V end lost 4 bases, the J end lost 5 bases, and 9 bases lay between the germline ends. The CDR3 runs 13 residues. The germline V gene encodes CDR1 KGHDR and CDR2 SFDVKD. Here the CDR3 reads CATSDSAVDTQYF. The CDR3 bases are TGTGCCACCAGTGACTCGGCCGTAGATACGCAGTATTTT.

This clonotype came up many times. This sequence joins TRBV5-1 and TRBJ1-1; no reliable D call. Germline CDR1 is SGHRS and CDR2 is YFSETQ. This CDR3 contains 13 residues. Between the trimmed V and J ends, which lost 7 bases and 3 bases, there was a span of 13 bases. The CDR3 bases are TGCGCCAGCGGAAAAGCCCAGGACACTGAAGCTTTCTTT. It is translated as CASGKAQDTEAFF. Variable domain in full (rest from reference TRBV5-1 and TRBJ1-1): KAGVTQTPRYLIKTRGQQVTLSCSPISGHRSVSWYQQTPGQGLQFLFEYFSETQRNKGNFPGRFSGRQFSNSRSEMNVSTLELGDSALYLCASGKAQDTEAFFGQGTRLTVV.

J is TRBJ2-3 and V is TRBV27; D gene uncertain. V was trimmed by 1 base and J by 0 bases, leaving 5 bases between them. CDR3 length equals 14 residues. Per the germline V gene, CDR1 is MNHEY and CDR2 is SMNVEV (reference sequence). The CDR3 nucleotides read TGTGCCAGCAGTTTATTAGACAGCACAGATACGCAGTATTTT. Protein: CASSLLDSTDTQYF.

This clonotype was detected only a few times. The chain couples TRBV7-9 to TRBJ2-3; 8 bases are a match to TRBD2. With 3 bases clipped from V and 2 bases from J, the junction kept 10 bases outside the gene matches. The length of the CDR3 is 17 residues. The germline V gene has CDR1 SEHNR and CDR2 FQNEAQ (reference sequence). Here the CDR3 DNA reads TGTGCCAGCAGCTTTTCGAGTCCGGGACTAGACACAGATACGCAGTATTTT. It translates to CASSFSSPGLDTDTQYF.

This clonotype has ten or more counts. CDR3 sequence reads: CASSLGQSNTEAFF. The CDR3 coding sequence is TGTGCCAGCAGCTTGGGACAGTCTAACACTGAAGCTTTCTTT. The rearrangement links TRBV7-3 to TRBJ1-1; 7 nucleotides match TRBD1. Looked up from germline, CDR1 is SGHTA and CDR2 is FQGTGA. The CDR3 contains 14 residues. The J segment lost 2 bases and the V segment lost 3 bases, leaving 3 bases of the junction unmatched.

This clonotype appeared a few times. The J gene is TRBJ1-1, the V gene TRBV12-3 or TRBV12-4; 8 bases fit TRBD1. There are 13 residues in the CDR3. V trimming: 6 bases; J trimming: 11 bases; junction bases outside the gene matches: 11. This CDR3 is CASRRTGKEEAFF. For the CDR3, the DNA is TGTGCCAGCAGGAGGACAGGGAAGGAGGAGGCTTTCTTT.

The rearrangement links TRBV30 to TRBJ2-7; D uncertain. Germline-derived CDR1 and CDR2 are GTSNPN and SVGIG (reference sequence). Trimming took 5 bases from V and 4 from J, leaving 9 bases between them. This CDR3 contains 11 residues. CDR3 in DNA: TGTGCCTGGGAAGAGGAGTACGAGCAGTACTTC. This sequence encodes CAWEEEYEQYF.

The rearrangement links TRBV28 to TRBJ2-1, with D unresolved. V was cut by 4 bases and J by 7 bases, with 17 bases left in between. This CDR3 has 15 amino acids. The germline CDR1 and CDR2 sequences are MDHEN and SYDVKM. CDR3 in amino acids: CASSSPLVPGNEQFF. The CDR3 DNA follows: TGTGCCAGCAGTTCTCCCCTCGTCCCTGGGAATGAGCAGTTCTTC.

The chain is built from TRBV5-6 and TRBJ1-2, with D hard to call. The germline gives CDR1 SGHDT, CDR2 YYEEEE. V was pared by 5 bases and J by 2 bases, with 10 bases between. CDR3 size: 13 residues. This CDR3 is CASSSSENYGYTF. In DNA form, the CDR3 reads TGTGCCAGCAGTTCATCAGAAAACTATGGCTACACCTTC.